This T cell receptor beta chain was sequenced in a study of blood T cells in healthy people across ages. Study findings and constraints: Higher diversity, along with more naive CD4+ cells, distinguished long-lived donors from aged donors.

Next came a second PCR, run for roughly 6 to 11 cycles, which used a sample-barcoded 5' primer along with a J-beta primer mix. A 12-random-nucleotide template-switch adaptor tagged each cDNA molecule. MiXCR was run by TCRdb on the 5' RACE reads, yielding one entry per CDR3 protein. The sample yields around 1,900,000 distinct CDR3 sequences, roughly 43% seen once. The CDR3 has 15 residues. V lost 1 base and J 4 bases, leaving 13 bases between the germline ends. In germline, CDR1 is LGHDT, CDR2 YNNKEL (reference sequence). This clonotype was picked up a small number of times. Its antigen remains unidentified.

This clonotype originated in a human donor in good health. The chain employs TRBV3-1 and TRBJ1-2; a possible D gene is TRBD1 (6 bases). The sequenced sample consisted of blood. The CDR3 sequence is CASSQGRGETYGYTF. CDR3 sequence (DNA): TGTGCCAGCAGCCAAGGCAGGGGTGAGACCTATGGCTACACCTTC.